The 27 T cell receptor beta chains presented below share a single source sample, sequenced in a study of tumor-infiltrating lymphocytes in primary liver carcinoma. Total RNA (around 500 ng) served as template for TCR beta cDNA synthesis primed by a constant-region primer. Three nested multiplex PCR rounds of slightly modified ARM-PCR generated TCR beta libraries. In the first two PCR rounds, TRBV1-TRBV30 forward primers were paired with a C-beta reverse primer, and each round lasted about 9 cycles. TCRdb recomputed calls from the multiplex PCR reads with MiXCR, one row per CDR3 protein. The sample lists about 310,000 distinct CDR3 sequences, roughly three fifths occurring once. Unsorted whole blood supplied the RNA, and germline DNA was extracted too. Sequenced: peripheral blood. Receptor source: a woman younger than 45 with primary liver carcinoma and hepatitis B virus infection.

Comments on this clonotype: One end of the junction is discordant with germline, which a read error may explain. The chain links TRBV6-5 to TRBJ2-7; unclear D gene. CDR1 and CDR2 (germline): MNHEY, SVGAGI. The CDR3 runs to 14 residues. This CDR3 reads CASSYSRSSYKQYF. CDR3 bases: TGTGCCAGCAGTTACTCCCGATCCTCCTACAAGCAGTACTTC.

This clonotype was seen only a few times. Being one base from a much bigger clone, this may be a read error. Since the CDR3 does not end with the conserved phenylalanine or tryptophan, this likely comes from a read error. The V call is TRBV29-1, the J call TRBJ1-2, with TRBD1 matching 7 bases. The germline CDR1 and CDR2 sequences are SQVTM and ANQGSEA. With V trimmed by 6 bases and J by 0 bases, 4 bases remained unmatched. The CDR3 has 13 residues. The CDR3 reads CSVRDSTNYGYTI. The CDR3 region has the DNA TGCAGCGTCCGGGACAGCACTAACTATGGCTACACCATC.

This clonotype was found a few times. The chain joins TRBV4-2 to TRBJ1-2, with D maybe TRBD1 (5 bases). The CDR3 runs 14 residues. Trimming shortened V by 0 bases and J by 4 bases, and 9 bases separated the two germline ends. In germline, CDR1 is LGHNA, CDR2 YNFKEQ. CDR3 coding DNA: TGTGCCAGCAGCCAAGAATGGGGGGGCTATGGCTACACCTTC. Residues: CASSQEWGGYGYTF.

The J gene is TRBJ2-5, the V gene TRBV29-1, with D unclear. Trimming stripped 1 base from V and 14 bases from J, with 14 bases between. The germline V gene encodes CDR1 SQVTM and CDR2 ANQGSEA. The CDR3 consists of 11 residues. The CDR3 sequence: CSVEARETRYF. In nucleotides, the CDR3 is TGCAGCGTTGAAGCCAGAGAGACCCGCTACTTC. The full variable domain, rest sourced from reference TRBV29-1 and TRBJ2-5, is SAVISQKPSRDICQRGTSLTIQCQVDSQVTMMFWYRQQPGQSLTLIATANQGSEATYESGFVIDKFPISRPNLTFSTLTVSNMSPEDSSIYLCSVEARETRYFGPGTRLLVL.

The rearrangement uses TRBV5-1 and TRBJ2-2, with D perhaps assigned TRBD1 or TRBD2 (5 bases each). The length of the CDR3 is 14 residues. Trimming removed 0 bases from V and 6 bases from J, with 9 bases in between. Germline values: CDR1 SGHRS, CDR2 YFSETQ. Here the CDR3 reads CASSLGRGAGELFF. CDR3 DNA sequence: TGCGCCAGCAGCTTGGGTCGAGGGGCCGGGGAGCTGTTTTTT.

The table lists this clonotype with a count of one. A read error may explain this, as a much larger clone is one base away. The genes are TRBV29-1 and TRBJ2-1, with 13 bases matching TRBD2. The V gene's germline CDR1 is SQVTM and CDR2 ANQGSEA. This CDR3 is 14 amino acids long. The chain's CDR3 is CSVQLAGGDNELFF. CDR3 coding DNA: TGCAGCGTTCAACTAGCGGGAGGGGACAATGAGCTGTTCTTC.

This clonotype was seen repeatedly, ten times or more. This sequence joins TRBV12-3 or TRBV12-4 and TRBJ1-6; 10 bases agree with TRBD1. The CDR3 spans 15 residues. With V trimmed by 6 bases and J by 10 bases, 9 bases remained unmatched. The CDR3 reads CASRYDRGRGSPLHF. In DNA, the CDR3 is TGTGCCAGCAGATACGACAGGGGGCGAGGGTCACCCCTCCACTTT.

As to this clonotype: This likely comes from a read error, as the CDR3 has no conserved phenylalanine or tryptophan at its end. The limits of the CDR3 on the DNA are not certain, so only TCRdb's listed CDR3 is given. V gene TRBV28 combines with J gene TRBJ1-2; the table names TRBD1, a call not compared with the DNA. The CDR3 comprises 12 residues, both ends counted. Germline CDR1 is MDHEN and CDR2 is SYDVKM. CDR3 loop: CASSLGQGHHTS.

The rearrangement links TRBV12-3 or TRBV12-4 to TRBJ1-5; D is ambiguous. This CDR3 is 16 amino acids long. With 1 base removed from V and 7 bases from J, the gap between germline ends came to 17 bases. CDR3 region: CASSLGLEAGIQPQHF. CDR3 bases: TGTGCCAGCAGTTTAGGCCTTGAGGCGGGGATCCAGCCCCAGCATTTT.

This chain links TRBV29-1 with TRBJ2-1; D is undetermined. The ends were cut back, 0 bases at V and 3 bases at J, with 24 bases in the middle. Germline V gene data show CDR1 as SQVTM and CDR2 as ANQGSEA. The CDR3 covers 19 residues. This CDR3 is CSVEDGSPTEFFSYNEQFF. The CDR3, as DNA: TGCAGCGTTGAAGATGGATCCCCTACAGAGTTCTTCAGCTACAATGAGCAGTTCTTC.

V usage is TRBV5-1 and J usage is TRBJ2-5; a possible D gene is TRBD2 (6 bases). Germline-derived CDR1 and CDR2 are SGHRS and YFSETQ. The CDR3 runs to 14 residues. Trimming took off 4 bases at V and 4 bases at J, with 14 bases between the two ends. The CDR3 protein is CASSPPGVGETQYF. The CDR3 nucleotides are TGCGCCAGCAGCCCGCCGGGAGTAGGAGAGACCCAGTACTTC.

About this clonotype: One base away lies a much larger clone, so this may be a sequencing read error. This chain's CDR3 is CASNYSLREGGYTF. The CDR3 DNA reads as TGTGCCAGCAATTACTCCCTCCGAGAAGGCGGCTACACCTTC. The V and J genes are TRBV6-2 or TRBV6-3 and TRBJ1-2; D is unresolved. This CDR3 comprises 14 residues. The germline V gene has CDR1 MNHEY and CDR2 SVGEGT.

This clonotype was counted a few times. The chain couples TRBV4-1 to TRBJ2-6; tentative D call: TRBD2 (6 bases). Germline V CDR1 and CDR2: MGHRA, YSYEKL. V was shortened by 4 bases and J by 0 bases, with 16 bases between the two germline ends. CDR3 size: 18 residues. CDR3 region: CASSPQVAGYSGANVLTF. CDR3 in DNA: TGCGCCAGCAGCCCCCAGGTTGCGGGGTACTCTGGGGCCAACGTCCTGACTTTC.

This clonotype was seen more than once but under ten times. The chain has TRBV6-5 and TRBJ2-1; TRBD2 agrees at 11 bases. This CDR3 is built from 15 residues. The germline V gene encodes CDR1 MNHEY and CDR2 SVGAGI. V shed 6 bases, J shed 4 bases, and the junction held 5 bases outside the gene matches. DNA for the CDR3: TGTGCCAGCAGGGGGGGACTAGCGGAATACAATGAGCAGTTCTTC. The encoded protein is CASRGGLAEYNEQFF.

Comments on this clonotype: No conserved phenylalanine or tryptophan is present at the end of the CDR3, so a read error is the likely explanation. V gene TRBV6-5 combines with J gene TRBJ2-7; 8 bases are a match to TRBD1. V gave up 6 bases and J gave up 6 bases; unmatched junction bases: 13. Germline values: CDR1 MNHEY, CDR2 SVGAGI. The length of the CDR3 is 15 residues. CDR3 nucleotide sequence: TGTGCCAGCAGAGCCTGGGGACAGGAGGCTATCGAGCAGTACTTG. Amino acid sequence: CASRAWGQEAIEQYL.

As concerns this clonotype: Since a much larger clone is just one base distant, this may be a read error. The chain couples TRBV6-1 to TRBJ2-7; the D gene is possibly TRBD2 (6 bases). This CDR3 contains 14 residues. Per the germline V gene, CDR1 is MNHNS and CDR2 is SASEGT. CDR3 nucleotides: TGTGCCAACAGTGAAGGAGGGATCACCTACGAGCAGTACTTC. The encoded protein is CANSEGGITYEQYF.

The chain employs TRBV29-1 and TRBJ1-4; TRBD1 agrees at 9 bases. The V gene's germline CDR1 is SQVTM and CDR2 ANQGSEA. This CDR3 spans 16 amino acids. V lost 4 bases to trimming and J lost 4 bases; unmatched junction nucleotides: 10. DNA for the CDR3: TGCAGCGTTGTTGGTGGACAGGGGATGGGTAATGAAAAACTGTTTTTT. The encoded protein is CSVVGGQGMGNEKLFF.

As concerns this clonotype: A much larger clone is a single base away; this may be a read error. CDR3 amino acids: CASSQSHEAFF. DNA of the CDR3: TGCGCCAGCAGCCAATCCCATGAAGCTTTCTTT. This sequence joins TRBV4-1 and TRBJ1-1; D uncertain. CDR3 length: 11 amino acids. The V end lost 2 bases, the J end lost 7 bases, and 5 bases lay between the germline ends. CDR1 MGHRA and CDR2 YSYEKL come from the germline V gene.

With regard to this clonotype: Sequence at one end of the junction differs from germline and may be a read error. The V and J genes are TRBV12-5 and TRBJ2-1; 12 nucleotides align to TRBD2. The CDR3 length is 16 residues. CDR1 is LGHNT, CDR2 FRNRAP, per germline. The CDR3 reads CASGLGTSGIYNEQLF. CDR3 DNA sequence: TGTGCTAGTGGTTTGGGGACTAGCGGGATCTACAATGAGCAGCTCTTC.

Turning to this clonotype: This could be a read error, since a much larger clone is one nucleotide away. The DNA for the CDR3 is TGTGCCAACAGTTACAGGGTAGACAATGAGCAGTTCTTC. Translating gives CANSYRVDNEQFF. The genes are TRBV6-5 and TRBJ2-1; D is possibly TRBD1 (6 bases). The CDR3 is 13 residues long. Germline V lookup: CDR1 MNHEY, CDR2 SVGAGI.

On this clonotype: At one of its ends the junction is not consistent with the germline gene, which may arise from a read error. The chain couples TRBV6-2 or TRBV6-3 to TRBJ2-2, with TRBD1 identical over 7 bases. CDR3 length equals 15 residues. Germline V CDR1 and CDR2: MNHEY, SVGEGT. CDR3 DNA sequence: TGTGCCAGCAGTTACTCGAGACAGGGAGCCGGGGAGCTGGTTTTT. This gives the protein CASSYSRQGAGELVF.

A few counts support this clonotype. The junction and the germline gene differ at one end; a read error may be behind it. The V gene is TRBV11-2, the J gene TRBJ1-2; 7 bases match TRBD1. The CDR3 contains 17 residues. Germline V gene sequence: CDR1 SGHAT, CDR2 FQNNGV. The CDR3 here is CASSLGGTGEDNYCYTF. CDR3 nucleotide sequence: TGTGCCAGCAGCTTAGGTGGAACAGGGGAGGATAACTATTGCTACACCTTC.

The chain carries TRBV2 and TRBJ2-4, with a weak D call TRBD1 (8 bases). The germline V gene has CDR1 SNHLY and CDR2 FYNNEI. Trimming pared 5 bases from V and 6 bases from J, leaving 14 bases between. This CDR3 contains 14 residues. The CDR3 coding sequence is TGTGCCAGCAGTCTGGACAGGGAGGGAAACATTCAGTACTTC. It codes for CASSLDREGNIQYF.

Remarks on this clonotype: One junction end does not reproduce the germline sequence, and a read error may be involved. The chain is built from TRBV5-4 and TRBJ2-1; 9 bases align to TRBD2. The CDR3 runs to 13 residues. CDR1 is SGHNT, CDR2 YYREEE, per germline (reference sequence). CDR3 sequence reads: CASSSGLAHEEFF. CDR3 sequence (DNA): TGTGCCAGCAGCTCGGGACTAGCCCATGAGGAGTTCTTC.

In this sample, this clonotype turned up many times. V and J are TRBV6-2 or TRBV6-3 and TRBJ2-7; D is possibly TRBD2 (5 bases). Per germline, CDR1 MNHEY and CDR2 SVGEGT. V lost 4 bases and J 2 bases, leaving 9 bases between the germline ends. The CDR3 spans 13 residues. The CDR3 spells CASSLWEPYEQYF. CDR3 DNA: TGTGCCAGCAGTTTATGGGAGCCCTACGAGCAGTACTTC.

The count of this clonotype is one. Compared with germline, one end of the junction differs, possibly owing to a read error. The chain carries TRBV4-1 and TRBJ1-4; maybe TRBD1 (5 bases). The length of the CDR3 is 15 residues. Per the germline V gene, CDR1 is MGHRA and CDR2 is YSYEKL. CDR3 DNA: TGCACCAGCAGTGGGGGGGAGGCAACTAATGAAAAGCTGTTTTTT. As protein: CTSSGGEATNEKLFF.

This clonotype occurred many times. V and J are TRBV11-2 and TRBJ2-3; D perhaps matches TRBD2 (5 bases). CDR1 and CDR2 (germline): SGHAT, FQNNGV. V lost 0 bases and J 0 bases, leaving 10 bases between the germline ends. The CDR3 runs to 16 residues. CDR3 region: CASSLEGRGSTDTQYF. The CDR3 coding sequence is TGTGCCAGCAGCTTAGAAGGACGCGGGAGCACAGATACGCAGTATTTT.